These 11 T cell receptor beta chains originate from one sample sequenced in a study of blood T cell repertoires in COVID-19. Clones were sequenced by immunoSEQ multiplex PCR, and TCRdb holds only the in-frame ones, with some missing. The table has some 190,000 clones, nearly 80% seen once. The sequenced sample was PBMCs or T cells enriched from blood (not recorded which). The receptors here all came from a man in his 60s who had been exposed to COVID-19.

The rearrangement links TRBV5-4 to TRBJ2-1; 9 nucleotides align to TRBD2. This CDR3 has 15 residues. Losses at the gene ends were 4 bases for V and 4 bases for J; bases not matched to a gene: 6. In germline, CDR1 is SGHNT, CDR2 YYREEE (reference sequence). The CDR3 DNA reads as TGTGCCAGCAGCCCCGCGACTAGCGGATACAATGAGCAGTTCTTC. Protein sequence: CASSPATSGYNEQFF.

This chain uses TRBV7-2 with TRBJ2-7; TRBD2 matches at 9 bases. The length of the CDR3 is 14 residues. V was pared by 1 base and J by 5 bases, with 3 bases of the junction left unmatched. The germline V gene encodes CDR1 SGHTA and CDR2 FQGNSA. The CDR3 is CASSLGGRVDEQYF. Written as DNA, the CDR3 is TGTGCCAGCAGCTTAGGCGGGAGGGTTGACGAGCAGTACTTC.

CDR3 region: CASSSGSGSGEETQYF. The CDR3 nucleotides read TGTGCCAGCAGTTCGGGAAGCGGGAGTGGGGAGGAGACCCAGTACTTC. The rearrangement uses TRBV7-2 and TRBJ2-5, with 8 bases matching TRBD2. CDR1 and CDR2 (germline): SGHTA, FQGNSA. Unmatched junction bases numbered 14, after V lost 6 bases and J lost 5 bases. This CDR3 has 16 residues. The full variable domain, its missing parts supplied by reference TRBV7-2 and TRBJ2-5, is GAGVSQSPSNKVTEKGKDVELRCDPISGHTALYWYRQSLGQGLEFLIYFQGNSAPDKSGLPSDRFSAERTGGSVSTLTIQRTQQEDSAVYLCASSSGSGSGEETQYFGPGTRLLVL.

The V and J genes are TRBV2 and TRBJ2-4; TRBD2 might be the D (6 bases). The CDR3 has 15 residues. Germline V gives CDR1 SNHLY, CDR2 FYNNEI. Trimming removed 3 bases from V and 8 bases from J, with 17 bases in between. The CDR3 reads CASSDGVGGFDIQYF. In nucleotides, the CDR3 is TGTGCCAGCAGTGATGGTGTCGGAGGGTTCGACATTCAGTACTTC.

The gene calls are TRBV29-1 and TRBJ2-5; 8 bases are a match to TRBD1. Germline assignment: CDR1 SQVTM and CDR2 ANQGSEA. V shed 6 bases and J 1 base; nucleotides not matched to a gene: 4. The CDR3 runs 13 residues. This chain's CDR3 is CSVTTGGQETQYF. The CDR3 nucleotides read TGCAGCGTAACCACAGGGGGCCAAGAGACCCAGTACTTC.

The chain joins TRBV30 to TRBJ2-5, with no clear D. Trimming cost V 4 bases and J 1 base, with 10 bases left between them. CDR1 GTSNPN and CDR2 SVGIG come from the germline V gene (reference sequence). There are 13 residues in the CDR3. CDR3: CAWTRNPQETQYF. In DNA, the CDR3 is TGTGCCTGGACTAGAAACCCCCAAGAGACCCAGTACTTC.

This clone was picked up a small number of times. The J gene is TRBJ2-5, the V gene TRBV4-1, with 8 bases matching TRBD1. Germline assignment: CDR1 MGHRA and CDR2 YSYEKL. The CDR3 extends over 17 amino acids. The ends lost 1 base at V and 4 bases at J; junction bases unmatched: 11. CDR3 sequence reads: CASSQASLRGRRETQYF. The CDR3 coding sequence is TGCGCCAGCAGCCAAGCTTCTCTCAGGGGGCGTAGAGAGACCCAGTACTTC.

V usage is TRBV5-6 and J usage is TRBJ2-5; 7 bases line up with TRBD1. CDR1 and CDR2 (germline): SGHDT, YYEEEE. This CDR3 is 14 amino acids long. V was pared by 4 bases and J by 0 bases, with 3 bases of the junction left unmatched. CDR3 nucleotide sequence: TGTGCCAGCAGCGTTGGGACAGACCAAGAGACCCAGTACTTC. Encoded protein: CASSVGTDQETQYF.

This chain connects TRBV11-1 to TRBJ1-1, with TRBD1 matching 7 bases. V dropped 1 base and J dropped 3; count of bases not matched to a gene: 8. Germline V gives CDR1 SGHAT, CDR2 FQDESV (reference sequence). This CDR3 has 16 residues. The CDR3 coding sequence is TGTGCCAGCAGCTTAGAGGGGACAGCCCTTGACACTGAAGCTTTCTTT. It translates to CASSLEGTALDTEAFF.

The DNA of the CDR3 is TGTGCCAGCAGCAAAGCGGCTCAGGGTTCTATTGGGGCCAACGTCCTGACTTTC. It specifies CASSKAAQGSIGANVLTF. The chain is built from TRBV21-1 and TRBJ2-6; the table's TRBD1 call for D was not verified on the DNA. TRBV21-1 is a pseudogene. This CDR3 has 18 residues.

This chain links TRBV9 with TRBJ2-5; maybe TRBD2 (5 bases). With 4 bases removed from V and 2 bases from J, the gap between germline ends came to 9 bases. Germline V CDR1 and CDR2: SGDLS, YYNGEE. This CDR3 region has 13 residues. The CDR3 DNA reads TGTGCCAGCAGCCTCCGGGGACAAGAGACCCAGTACTTC. Translated, it gives CASSLRGQETQYF.